These T cell receptor beta chains were read from a single sample in a study of T cells in localized non-small cell lung cancer. Clones were sequenced by immunoSEQ multiplex PCR, and TCRdb holds only the in-frame ones, with some missing. The top ten hold over 1.5% of the sample, which has some 130,000 clones, around 90% seen once. The source was peripheral blood, collected before any cancer treatment. These receptors came from a female donor at least 60 years old with stage I lung adenocarcinoma. Each CDR3 is given with its conserved first and last residue. The D gene is left open where the match is weak. Clone size is shown for a subset of rows, as once, few, many or a class of expanded clone.

-	-	TRBV5-1	TRBJ1-3	14	CASREGGSGNTIYF	TGCGCCAGCCGGGAGGGGGGCTCTGGAAACACCATATATTTT
TRBD2	-	TRBV4-2	TRBJ2-1	18	CASSQMLAGGPPYNEQFF	TGTGCCAGCAGCCAAATGCTAGCGGGAGGGCCTCCTTACAATGAGCAGTTCTTC
-	-	TRBV9	TRBJ2-2	16	CASSVGPGVGTGELFF	TGTGCCAGCAGCGTAGGTCCGGGAGTAGGCACCGGGGAGCTGTTTTTT
-	-	TRBV28	TRBJ2-7	15	CASSFAGIMDYEQYF	TGTGCCAGCAGTTTCGCAGGGATTATGGACTACGAGCAGTACTTC
TRBD1	once	TRBV30	TRBJ2-5	12	CAWGQGAPTQYF	TGTGCCTGGGGACAGGGGGCCCCGACCCAGTACTTC
-	-	TRBV5-1	TRBJ1-4	14	CASSLLGRNEKLFF	TGCGCCAGCAGCTTGCTGGGACGGAATGAAAAACTGTTTTTT
-	-	TRBV18	TRBJ1-2	16	CASSRTRGGGNYGYTF	TGTGCCAGCTCACGAACAAGAGGTGGTGGGAACTATGGCTACACCTTC
-	few	TRBV10-3	TRBJ2-5	13	CAISESYGETQYF	TGTGCCATCAGTGAGTCTTACGGGGAGACCCAGTACTTC
-	-	TRBV19	TRBJ2-1	15	CASSIAADRYNEQFF	TGTGCCAGTAGTATAGCCGCCGACAGATACAATGAGCAGTTCTTC
-	few	TRBV30	TRBJ1-6	16	CAWSSRDSSYNSPLHF	TGTGCCTGGAGTTCCAGGGACTCCTCCTATAATTCACCCCTCCACTTT
-	-	TRBV30	TRBJ1-5	13	CAWSVQPGQPQHF	TGTGCCTGGAGTGTACAGCCGGGCCAGCCCCAGCATTTT
TRBD1	-	TRBV25-1	TRBJ2-5	13	CASSIFRGETQYF	TGTGCCAGCAGTATTTTCAGGGGGGAGACCCAGTACTTC
-	-	TRBV23-1	TRBJ2-5	12	CASRGLNRTQYF	TGCGCCAGCAGGGGGTTAAACAGGACCCAGTACTTC
TRBD2	-	TRBV10-2	TRBJ2-6	16	CASSAPGGAGANVLTF	TGCGCCAGCAGTGCCCCGGGGGGGGCTGGGGCCAACGTCCTGACTTTC
-	-	TRBV5-4	TRBJ2-1	11	CASSLTGEQFF	TGTGCCAGCAGCTTAACAGGTGAGCAGTTCTTC
-	-	TRBV19	TRBJ1-1	13	CASAAVSWGEAFF	TGTGCCAGTGCCGCAGTTTCCTGGGGAGAAGCTTTCTTT
-	-	TRBV5-4	TRBJ2-1	15	CASSIGQVGDNEQFF	TGTGCCAGCAGCATTGGACAAGTGGGGGACAATGAGCAGTTCTTC
TRBD1	-	TRBV7-3	TRBJ2-7	14	CASSRDSSSYEQYF	TGTGCCAGCAGCCGGGACAGTAGCTCCTACGAGCAGTACTTC
-	-	TRBV4-1	TRBJ2-7	13	CANLTGRPYEQYF	TGCGCCAACCTGACAGGGAGGCCCTACGAGCAGTACTTC
-	-	TRBV11-2	TRBJ2-7	15	CASSQSVRETYEQYF	TGTGCCAGCAGCCAGTCGGTGCGGGAAACCTACGAGCAGTACTTC
TRBD1	-	TRBV11-2	TRBJ1-1	17	CASSLDGSGQGNTEAFF	TGTGCCAGCAGCTTAGATGGTAGCGGACAGGGAAACACTGAAGCTTTCTTT
TRBD1	-	TRBV25-1	TRBJ1-6	17	CASSEFIRDSVNSPLHF	TGTGCCAGCAGTGAATTCATTCGGGACAGCGTTAATTCACCCCTCCACTTT
TRBD1	-	TRBV2	TRBJ2-3	15	CASSSGTGITDTQYF	TGTGCCAGCAGTTCCGGGACAGGGATCACAGATACGCAGTATTTT
-	-	TRBV5-1	TRBJ1-4	14	CATRGGAENEKLFF	TGCGCCACCCGGGGTGGGGCAGAAAATGAAAAACTGTTTTTT
TRBD2	few	TRBV25-1	TRBJ2-5	15	CASSVAGGGLETQYF	TGTGCCAGCAGTGTTGCGGGGGGTGGTTTAGAGACCCAGTACTTC